The sequence of this TCR beta chain was determined in a study of T cell responses to AZD1222 COVID-19 vaccine. TCRdb's copy holds only in-frame clones and misses some; the assay was immunoSEQ multiplex PCR. The data show about 94,000 clones, with around 85% seen just once and over 3.5% held by the top ten. This CDR3 has 15 amino acids. The junction had 2 bases not matched to a gene; V was cut back by 0 bases and J by 1 base. Germline loops: CDR1 SGHVS, CDR2 FQNEAQ. This receptor was identified in an adult who received the AZD1222 COVID-19 vaccine. The rearrangement links TRBV7-8 to TRBJ2-7; 8 bases agree with TRBD2. The sample in question was peripheral blood, obtained 28 days after the second AZD1222 dose. The CDR3 region is CASSLASGGSYEQYF. As DNA, the CDR3 is TGTGCCAGCAGCTTAGCGAGCGGGGGATCCTACGAGCAGTACTTC.